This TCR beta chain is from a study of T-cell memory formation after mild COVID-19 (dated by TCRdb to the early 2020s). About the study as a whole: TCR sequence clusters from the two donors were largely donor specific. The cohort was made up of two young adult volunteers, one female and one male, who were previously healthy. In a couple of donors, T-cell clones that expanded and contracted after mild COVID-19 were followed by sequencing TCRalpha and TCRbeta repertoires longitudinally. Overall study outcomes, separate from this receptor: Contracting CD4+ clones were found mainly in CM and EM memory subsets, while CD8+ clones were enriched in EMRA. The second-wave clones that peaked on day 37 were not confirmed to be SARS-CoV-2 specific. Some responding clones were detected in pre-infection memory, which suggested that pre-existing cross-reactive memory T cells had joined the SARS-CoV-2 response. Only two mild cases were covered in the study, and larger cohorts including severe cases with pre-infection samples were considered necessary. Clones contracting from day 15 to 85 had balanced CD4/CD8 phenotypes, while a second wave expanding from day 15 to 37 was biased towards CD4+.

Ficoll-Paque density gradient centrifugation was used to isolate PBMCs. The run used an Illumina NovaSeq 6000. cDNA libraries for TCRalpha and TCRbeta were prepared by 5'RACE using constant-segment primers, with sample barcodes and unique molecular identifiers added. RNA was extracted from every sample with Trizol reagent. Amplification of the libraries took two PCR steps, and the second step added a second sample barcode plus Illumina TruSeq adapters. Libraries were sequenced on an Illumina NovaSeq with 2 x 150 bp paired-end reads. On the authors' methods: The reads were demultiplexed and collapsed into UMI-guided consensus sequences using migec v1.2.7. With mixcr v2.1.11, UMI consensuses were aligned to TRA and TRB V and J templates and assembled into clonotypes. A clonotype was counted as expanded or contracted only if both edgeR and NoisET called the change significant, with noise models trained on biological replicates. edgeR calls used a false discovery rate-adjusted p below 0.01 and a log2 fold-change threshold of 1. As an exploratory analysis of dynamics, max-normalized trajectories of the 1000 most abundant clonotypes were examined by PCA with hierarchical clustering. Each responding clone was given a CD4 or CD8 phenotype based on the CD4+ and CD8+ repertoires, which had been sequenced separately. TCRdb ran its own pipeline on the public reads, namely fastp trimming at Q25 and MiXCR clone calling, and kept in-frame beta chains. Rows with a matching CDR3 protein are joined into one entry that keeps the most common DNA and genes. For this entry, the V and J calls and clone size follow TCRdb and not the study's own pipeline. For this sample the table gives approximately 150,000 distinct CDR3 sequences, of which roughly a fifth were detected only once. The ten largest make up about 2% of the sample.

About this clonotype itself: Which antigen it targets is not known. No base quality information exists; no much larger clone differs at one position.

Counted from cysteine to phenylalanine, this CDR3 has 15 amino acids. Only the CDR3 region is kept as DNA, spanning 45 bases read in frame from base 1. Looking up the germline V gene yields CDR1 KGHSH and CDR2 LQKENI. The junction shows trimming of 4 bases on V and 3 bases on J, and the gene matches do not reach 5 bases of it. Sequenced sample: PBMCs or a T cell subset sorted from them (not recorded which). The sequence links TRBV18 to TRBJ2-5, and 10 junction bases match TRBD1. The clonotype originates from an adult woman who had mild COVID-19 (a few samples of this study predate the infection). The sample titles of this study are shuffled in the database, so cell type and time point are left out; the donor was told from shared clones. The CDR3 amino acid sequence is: CASSQRGTGEETQYF. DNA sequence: TGTGCCAGCTCACAACGAGGGACAGGGGAAGAGACCCAGTACTTC.